This T cell receptor (beta chain) was sequenced during a study of blood T cell repertoires in COVID-19. Study-level information: There were acute and convalescent COVID-19 samples, and they came from the United States, Italy and Spain. PBMCs, B-cell-depleted T cells, or T cells were the source of the cDNA or gDNA that made up the material.

In the study's own analysis: Estimation of nucleated cell counts relied on the amplification of reference gene primers. Here immunoSEQ multiplex PCR was the method, and the copy in TCRdb shows in-frame clones only, minus some. V, J and clone size derive from that table, while D and trimming were established from the DNA sequence. The sample lists around 250,000 clones, roughly 84% seen once, with less than 8.5% in the top ten. Donors were grouped by their self-reported clinical history. CDR1 is MNHEY, CDR2 SVGAGI, per germline. Trimming shortened V by 6 bases and J by 1 base, and 9 bases separated the two germline ends. This CDR3 comprises 13 residues.

V gene TRBV6-5 combines with J gene TRBJ1-1; TRBD1 might be the D (5 bases). The receptor's source is a woman aged 45-60 years who had been exposed to COVID-19. Sequenced: PBMCs or T cells enriched from blood (not recorded which). DNA of the CDR3: TGTGCCAGCAGCGGGGGACCGAACACTGAAGCTTTCTTT. Its translation: CASSGGPNTEAFF.